This TCR beta chain is drawn from a study of shared clonotypes between healthy human individuals. Study-level information: CD4 naive cells filled three plates per donor, CD4 memory three, CD8 naive two and CD8 memory one.

General study results and limits: Though the depth was large, rarefaction showed that sorted-subset sequencing was incomplete. Non-shared clonotypes displayed generation probabilities falling below those of clonotypes present in all four donors.

The naive CD8 subset, CD45RO-negative cells positively selected for CCR7, excluded terminally differentiated effector memory CD45RA+ cells. V lost 1 base and J 2 bases, leaving 12 bases between the germline ends. The CDR3 has 16 amino acids. Germline V gene data show CDR1 as SEHNR and CDR2 as FQNEAQ (reference sequence). Of note for this clone: The antigen is not known.

Execution of the assay was at deep level. Profiling relied on immunoSEQ multiplex PCR, and the TCRdb table lists in-frame clones only, not all of them. The sample carries 700,000 to 950,000 clones, 90% to 97% recorded once. Material: naive CD8+ T cells sorted from blood. This receptor was obtained from a man aged 25-45 years in good health. V gene TRBV7-9 combines with J gene TRBJ2-1, with D maybe TRBD2 (6 bases). The CDR3: CASSLGASATYNEQFF. For the CDR3, the DNA is TGTGCCAGCAGCTTAGGGGCTAGCGCAACCTACAATGAGCAGTTCTTC.